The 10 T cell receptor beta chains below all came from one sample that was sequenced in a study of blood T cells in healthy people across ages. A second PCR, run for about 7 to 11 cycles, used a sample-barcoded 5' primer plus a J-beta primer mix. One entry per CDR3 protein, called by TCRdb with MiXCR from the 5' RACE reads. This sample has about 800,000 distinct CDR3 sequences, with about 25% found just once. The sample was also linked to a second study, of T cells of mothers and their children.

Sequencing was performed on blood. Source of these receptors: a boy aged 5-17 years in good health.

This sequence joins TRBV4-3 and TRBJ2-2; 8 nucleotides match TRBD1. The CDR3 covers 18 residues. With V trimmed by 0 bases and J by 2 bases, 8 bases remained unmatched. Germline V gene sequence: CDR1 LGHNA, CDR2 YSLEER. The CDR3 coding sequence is TGCGCCAGCAGCCAAGAGTCTCGAACAGGGGGAAACACCGGGGAGCTGTTTTTT. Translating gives CASSQESRTGGNTGELFF.

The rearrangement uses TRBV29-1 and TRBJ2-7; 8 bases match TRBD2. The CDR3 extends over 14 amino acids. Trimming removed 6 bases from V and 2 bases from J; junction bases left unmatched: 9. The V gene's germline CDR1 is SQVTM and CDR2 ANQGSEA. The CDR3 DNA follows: TGCAGCGTCAAGGGATTAGCGGGAACCTACGAGCAGTACTTC. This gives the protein CSVKGLAGTYEQYF.

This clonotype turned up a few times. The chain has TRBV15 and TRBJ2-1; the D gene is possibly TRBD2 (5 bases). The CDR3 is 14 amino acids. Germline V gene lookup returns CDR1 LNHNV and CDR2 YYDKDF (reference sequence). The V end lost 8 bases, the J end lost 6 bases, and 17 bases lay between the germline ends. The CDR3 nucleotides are TGTGCCACCCTACTACCTAGCACCCGCAATGAGCAGTTCTTC. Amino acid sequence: CATLLPSTRNEQFF. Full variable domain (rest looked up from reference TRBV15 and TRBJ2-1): DAMVIQNPRYQVTQFGKPVTLSCSQTLNHNVMYWYQQKSSQAPKLLFHYYDKDFNNEADTPDNFQSRRPNTSFCFLDIRSPGLGDTAMYLCATLLPSTRNEQFFGPGTRLTVL.

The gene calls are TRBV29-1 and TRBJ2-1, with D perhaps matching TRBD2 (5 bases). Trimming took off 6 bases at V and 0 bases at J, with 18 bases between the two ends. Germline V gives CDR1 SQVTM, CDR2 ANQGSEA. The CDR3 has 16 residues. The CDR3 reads CSVPWPGSSSYNEQFF. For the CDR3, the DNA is TGCAGCGTCCCCTGGCCGGGATCCAGCTCCTACAATGAGCAGTTCTTC.

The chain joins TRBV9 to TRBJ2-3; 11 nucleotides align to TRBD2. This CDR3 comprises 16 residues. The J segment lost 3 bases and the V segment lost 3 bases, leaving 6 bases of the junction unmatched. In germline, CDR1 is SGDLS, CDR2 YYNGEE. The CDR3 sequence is CASSARRTSGTDTQYF. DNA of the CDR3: TGTGCCAGCAGCGCGCGCCGGACTAGCGGGACAGATACGCAGTATTTT.

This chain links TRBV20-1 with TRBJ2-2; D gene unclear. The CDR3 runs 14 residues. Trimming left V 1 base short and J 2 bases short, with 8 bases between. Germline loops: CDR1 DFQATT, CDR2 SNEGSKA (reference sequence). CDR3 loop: CSARGFINTGELFF. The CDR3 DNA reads TGCAGTGCTAGAGGCTTCATAAACACCGGGGAGCTGTTTTTT.

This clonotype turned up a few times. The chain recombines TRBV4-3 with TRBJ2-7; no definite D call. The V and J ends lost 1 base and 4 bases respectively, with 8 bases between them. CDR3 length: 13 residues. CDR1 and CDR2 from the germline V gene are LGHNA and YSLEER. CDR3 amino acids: CASSQAKGYEQYF. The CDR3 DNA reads TGCGCCAGCAGCCAAGCAAAGGGTTACGAGCAGTACTTC.

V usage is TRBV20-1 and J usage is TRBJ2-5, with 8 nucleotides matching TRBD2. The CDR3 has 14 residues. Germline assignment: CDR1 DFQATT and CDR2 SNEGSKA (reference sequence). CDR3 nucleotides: TGCAGAGGTAGAGGTGGTAGCGGGGTCGAGACCCAGTACTTC. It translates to CRGRGGSGVETQYF.

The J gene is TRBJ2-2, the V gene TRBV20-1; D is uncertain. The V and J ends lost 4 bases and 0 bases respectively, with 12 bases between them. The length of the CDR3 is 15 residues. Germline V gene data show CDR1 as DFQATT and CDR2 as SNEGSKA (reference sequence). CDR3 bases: TGCAGTGCTACGAGCGAGACCGCGAACACCGGGGAGCTGTTTTTT. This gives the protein CSATSETANTGELFF.

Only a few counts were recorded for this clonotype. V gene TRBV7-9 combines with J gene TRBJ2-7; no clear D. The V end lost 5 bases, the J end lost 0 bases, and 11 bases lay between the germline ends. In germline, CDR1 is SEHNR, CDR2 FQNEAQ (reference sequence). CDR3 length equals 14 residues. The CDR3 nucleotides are TGTGCCAGCAGCACCGACATGTTCTCCTACGAGCAGTACTTC. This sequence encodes CASSTDMFSYEQYF.